The text below deals with one T cell receptor (beta chain). These data belong to a study of blood T cell repertoires in COVID-19. Study-wide context: PBMCs, B-cell-depleted T cells, or T cells were the source of the cDNA or gDNA that made up the material.

Sequencing used immunoSEQ multiplex PCR; TCRdb keeps in-frame clones, though not all of them. The sample includes more than 150,000 clones, roughly 90% seen only once; the top ten take approximately 3%. The CDR3 sequence is 15 residues long. V lost 3 bases and J lost 0, with 9 bases in between. The V gene's germline CDR1 is LNHDA and CDR2 SQIVND (reference sequence). This receptor was identified in a man in his 60s with acute or convalescent COVID-19. Sequenced material: peripheral blood. The V gene is TRBV19, the J gene TRBJ1-5; no clear D gene. CDR3 nucleotide sequence: TGTGCCAGTAGTATTCGGCAGGCTAGCAATCAGCCCCAGCATTTT. This gives the protein CASSIRQASNQPQHF.